This is a list of T cell receptor beta chains from one sample in a study of cytomegalovirus exposure and HLA in healthy donors. The repertoire was sequenced with immunoSEQ multiplex PCR; TCRdb's copy has only in-frame clones and lacks some. The table has about 130,000 clones, approximately 78% seen once. The specimen was PBMCs. These TCRs come from a man aged 25-45 years in good health and CMV-seropositive. Both conserved end residues are part of each CDR3. The order of the fields is D gene, J gene, clone size, V gene, CDR3 DNA, CDR3 protein. A D gene is named only where the DNA matches it firmly. The size of a clone is reported for some rows only, either as once, few or many, or as a class for expanded clones.

>TRBD2|TRBJ2-7|-|TRBV6-6
TGTGCCAGCAGTCAACCGGGACTAGCGGCCACCTACGAGCAGTACTTC
CASSQPGLAATYEQYF
>-|TRBJ2-1|-|TRBV21-1
TGTGCCAGCAGCCGAAGGGGAGAGCAGTTCTTC
CASSRRGEQFF
>TRBD1|TRBJ2-5|-|TRBV4-1
TGCGCCAGCAGCCATCCGCAGGGGGCGGCAAAGACCCAGTACTTC
CASSHPQGAAKTQYF
>-|TRBJ2-7|-|TRBV19
TGTGCCAGTAGCGGGAGAACCCCCTACGAGCAGTACTTC
CASSGRTPYEQYF
>TRBD1|TRBJ1-2|-|TRBV5-4
TGTGCCAGCAGCCTGGACAGGGCGGCAACCTATTATGGCTACACCTTC
CASSLDRAATYYGYTF
>TRBD1|TRBJ2-1|medium-sized|TRBV4-3
TGCGCCAGCAGCCAGACCCCGGGACAGGGAGGGAATGAGCAGTTCTTC
CASSQTPGQGGNEQFF
>TRBD1|TRBJ1-1|-|TRBV29-1
TGCAGCGCCCCGGGACAGGGACCTGGAGCTTTCTTT
CSAPGQGPGAFF
>TRBD1|TRBJ2-6|-|TRBV27
TGTGCCAGCAGTCGGACAGGGGGATCTGGGGCCAACGTCCTGACTTTC
CASSRTGGSGANVLTF
>TRBD2|TRBJ2-5|-|TRBV5-4
TGTGCCAGCAGTTCCGGGACTAGCCTCCGACGGGTGGAGACCCAGTACTTC
CASSSGTSLRRVETQYF
>TRBD1|TRBJ2-4|-|TRBV6-5
TGTGCCAGCAGTTATCCCCGGGACAGGGTTTTTATCATTCAGTACTTC
CASSYPRDRVFIIQYF
>-|TRBJ2-3|-|TRBV15
TGTGCCACCACCACCGGATCGGGGGGCCCGAATACGCAGTATTTT
CATTTGSGGPNTQYF
>-|TRBJ1-1|-|TRBV13
TGTGCCAGCAGCGGAATACGAGGGAACACTGAAGCTTTCTTT
CASSGIRGNTEAFF
>-|TRBJ2-1|-|TRBV5-1
TGCGCCAGCGGCCTTACACAGGGTCCTGGCAATGAGCAGTTCTTC
CASGLTQGPGNEQFF
>TRBD2|TRBJ2-2|once|TRBV2
TGTGCCAGCAAATGGACTAGCGGGAGGTGGGCGGACACCGGGGAGCTGTTTTTT
CASKWTSGRWADTGELFF
>-|TRBJ1-2|-|TRBV4-1
TGCGCCAGCAGCCAAGACGGGACAACGCTCTATGGCTACACCTTC
CASSQDGTTLYGYTF
>-|TRBJ1-1|-|TRBV6-7
TGTGCCAGCAGTTACCGGAGGGGGGGGCGAGGCGCTGAAGCTTTCTTT
CASSYRRGGRGAEAFF
>TRBD2|TRBJ2-2|once|TRBV5-4
TGTGCCAGCAGCTTGAAAGGGACTAGCGGGAACACCGGGGAGCTGTTTTTT
CASSLKGTSGNTGELFF
>-|TRBJ2-4|-|TRBV4-2
TGTGCCAGCAGCCAAGAAGCGGTCCGAGGCAAAAACATTCAGTACTTC
CASSQEAVRGKNIQYF
>TRBD1|TRBJ1-2|-|TRBV2
TGTGCCAGCACCTTGGGTCAGGGGGCGGATGGCTACACCTTC
CASTLGQGADGYTF
>-|TRBJ1-2|-|TRBV5-6
TGTGCCAGCACCCAGGTCAGGGGACTAACTAACTATGGCTACACCTTC
CASTQVRGLTNYGYTF
>-|TRBJ2-2|-|TRBV9
TGTGCCAGCAGCCCCTCGAACACCGGGGAGCTGTTTTTT
CASSPSNTGELFF
>-|TRBJ2-7|once|TRBV29-1
TGCAGCGTCGGGTTGACAGGTATGGAGTTCTACGAGCAGTACTTC
CSVGLTGMEFYEQYF
>TRBD1|TRBJ1-2|-|TRBV5-4
TGTGCCAGCCAGGGACAGGCAGATGGCTACACCTTC
CASQGQADGYTF
>-|TRBJ1-4|-|TRBV28
TGTGCCAGCAGGGAACAGGGATTTGAAAAACTGTTTTTT
CASREQGFEKLFF
>TRBD2|TRBJ2-3|-|TRBV5-4
TGTGCCAGCAGCACGGGGACTAGCGGAGGAGATACGCAGTATTTT
CASSTGTSGGDTQYF
>TRBD1|TRBJ2-4|-|TRBV4-2
TGTGCCAGCAGCACCGAGGGACAGGGGGGCATTCAGTACTTC
CASSTEGQGGIQYF
>TRBD1|TRBJ2-1|-|TRBV7-6
TGTGCCAGCAGCCGACAGGGGGCTCGGGACAATGAGCAGTTCTTC
CASSRQGARDNEQFF
>TRBD1|TRBJ1-4|-|TRBV9
TGTGCCAGCAGCGCGACGACAGGGCTGAATGAAAAACTGTTTTTT
CASSATTGLNEKLFF
>-|TRBJ1-5|few|TRBV5-5
TGTGCCAGCAGCCCCCGTGGGGGCCGTTATTCGCAGCCCCAGCATTTT
CASSPRGGRYSQPQHF
>-|TRBJ1-5|-|TRBV28
TGTGCCAGCAGTTTTCTGGGCCAGCCCCAGCATTTT
CASSFLGQPQHF
>-|TRBJ1-5|once|TRBV27
TGTGCCAGCAGACACCAGACAGATAGCAATCAGCCCCAGCATTTT
CASRHQTDSNQPQHF
>-|TRBJ2-3|-|TRBV10-2
TGCGCCAGCAGGAGGGTAGGGGATACGCAGTATTTT
CASRRVGDTQYF
>TRBD2|TRBJ2-1|-|TRBV18
TGTGCCAGCTCACCATCGGCTAGCGGGCTCAATGAGCAGTTCTTC
CASSPSASGLNEQFF
>TRBD1|TRBJ1-2|-|TRBV6-6
TGTGCCAGCAGTTACGCAGGGGGCGGCTACACCTTC
CASSYAGGGYTF
>-|TRBJ1-5|-|TRBV19
TGTGCCAGTAGTACTGGGGGGCAGCCCCAGCATTTT
CASSTGGQPQHF
>-|TRBJ1-2|few|TRBV5-5
TGTGCCAGCAGCTTGGCACAGGGCTATGGCTACACCTTC
CASSLAQGYGYTF
>-|TRBJ2-2|-|TRBV10-3
TGTGCCATCAGTGAATCCTTCAGGGCGAACACCGGGGAGCTGTTTTTT
CAISESFRANTGELFF
>TRBD2|TRBJ2-6|-|TRBV27
TGTGCCAGCAGTTTATCAACCACTAGCGGGAGGGCCAGGAGGGGGGCCAACGTCCTGACTTTC
CASSLSTTSGRARRGANVLTF
>TRBD1|TRBJ2-7|-|TRBV6-5
TGTGCCAGCAGTAAGTGGGGACAGGGGGCCGACGAGCAGTACTTC
CASSKWGQGADEQYF
>TRBD1|TRBJ2-3|-|TRBV11-2
TGTGCCAGCAGCTTCACAGGGGAAGTTAGCACAGATACGCAGTATTTT
CASSFTGEVSTDTQYF
>TRBD1|TRBJ2-7|-|TRBV6-1
TGTGCCAGCAGTGCTCAAGCTGGGACAGGGGGCTTCGACGAGCAGTACTTC
CASSAQAGTGGFDEQYF
>TRBD1|TRBJ1-1|-|TRBV4-3
TGCGCCAGCAGCCTTTATACAGGGGAAACGGCTTTCTTT
CASSLYTGETAFF
>-|TRBJ2-1|-|TRBV28
TGTGCCAGCGAGTACAGTACCTACAATGAGCAGTTCTTC
CASEYSTYNEQFF
>-|TRBJ1-1|-|TRBV29-1
TGCAGCGTTGACGACATATACACTGAAGCTTTCTTT
CSVDDIYTEAFF
>TRBD2|TRBJ2-1|-|TRBV9
TGTGCCAGCAGCGTAGGCGGGGGGGGGTACAATGATGAGCAGTTCTTC
CASSVGGGGYNDEQFF
>TRBD2|TRBJ2-3|-|TRBV4-3
TGCGCCAGCAGCCCAGGACTAGCGGGAAGAGTTACGCAGTATTTT
CASSPGLAGRVTQYF